This record looks at one T cell receptor (beta chain) sequence and its context. The antigen it binds to is not known. No base quality information exists; no much larger clone differs at one position. The entry originates in a study of shared clonotypes between healthy human individuals (dated by TCRdb to the early 2020s). About the investigation overall: The cohort included a few men and a couple of women between 18 and 49 years of age. Blood TCR repertoires of several healthy adults were deeply sequenced to estimate repertoire size and the extent of clonotype sharing between individuals. For each donor, CD4 naive and CD4 memory were each run on three plates, CD8 naive on two plates, and CD8 memory on one plate. Different laboratories and diverse techniques were used to prepare libraries and sequence TCR repertoires, to increase sequencing depth and limit assay-specific biases. Between about 0.94 and 10 billion PBMCs per donor were obtained by leukapheresis.

Using the deep immunoSEQ assay, TCR CDR3 regions were amplified from genomic DNA by multiplex PCR. Extracted genomic DNA from each cell subset was distributed evenly across all wells of several immunoSEQ 96-well plates, and each plate was treated as a replicate. For sorted subsets, about 0.2 ug genomic DNA, equal to some 30,000 T cell genomes, was loaded into each replicate PCR. The purified libraries were quantified using a Qubit 3.0 fluorometer, sized with a Bioanalyzer 2100, and then quantified again using the KAPA Library Quantification kit. A separate single-read 150-cycle Illumina NextSeq 550 flow cell was used to sequence each immunoSEQ 96-well plate. For the original study's pipeline: Because the immunoSEQ output held only junctional sequences and lacked quality scores, the filtering could not match the filtering applied to full-length reads. To assign V/J genes and CDR3, sequences were annotated against IMGT germline references using PyIR, a Python wrapper for IgBLAST v1.9. Reads were filtered out if the reads had weak V/J assignments (E-value above 1e-6), no CDR3, stop codons, out-of-frame junctions, or ambiguous translated residues. V3J clonotypes were defined as sequences sharing the same inferred V gene, J gene, and CDR3 amino acid sequence. Percentage overlap between repertoires was calculated by dividing the number of shared unique clonotypes by the size of the smaller repertoire. Three approaches were used to assess repertoire richness: RTK rarefaction, the Chao1 estimator, and Recon v2.1 estimates of unobserved clonotypes. OLGA was used to compute generation probabilities for all TCRbeta clonotypes that the gDNA method yielded from four donors. What TCRdb holds here is the immuneACCESS table cut down to in-frame rearrangements. Part of the clones is not present; checked against another copy, under half of the missing clones reflect an unresolved V gene, and the others are unexplained. Clone size and V and J calls were adopted from that table, with D and trimming inferred from the DNA. This sample gives about 1 million clones in total; under 80% of them show up just once. The top ten hold 1.4% of the sample.

V is trimmed back by 8 bases and J by 4 bases, and the junction contains 5 bases that no gene match accounts for. The CDR3 has 14 amino acids, counting the end cysteine and phenylalanine. Just the 42-base CDR3 DNA is kept, in frame starting at base 1. Reading the germline V gene gives CDR1 MNHNS and CDR2 SASEGT. Healthy HIV-negative adults with no recently reported acute infections or vaccinations were included as donors. Only Caucasian adults living in Nashville, Tennessee, USA were represented among the donors. CD4+ T cells were enriched through magnetic negative selection, after which naive cells were positively selected on CD45RA and the remaining negative fraction served as the memory subset. Blood was obtained by leukapheresis, after which PBMCs were separated by Ficoll-Histopaque density gradient centrifugation and cryopreserved in liquid nitrogen vapor phase. Analytical flow cytometry was used to check the purity and quantity of every magnetically sorted T cell population. Each sorted fraction had its genomic DNA isolated and then quantified by UV absorbance on a Nanodrop 2000c.

Overall results and qualifications from the work: Clonotypes shared by all four sorted-subset donors showed higher generation probabilities than non-shared clonotypes. The small number of donors limited the genetic and exposure-history diversity represented. Sharing across a few donors was observed for about 5% of naive CD4, over 3% of naive CD8, 2% to 2.5% of memory CD4, and around 0.44% of memory CD8 clonotypes. Sampling was restricted to blood, and TCR repertoires in tissue are likely to differ from TCR repertoires in blood. Naive subsets generally had larger estimated clonotype richness than memory subsets. Even with the large sequencing depth, rarefaction of the sorted-subset datasets indicated that sequencing was incomplete. Pairwise subsampling led to the expectation that sequencing depth would affect the degree of clonotype sharing among donors.

Input material: memory CD4+ T cells sorted from blood. The cell subset or site label here, explained by the study, means: CD45RA-negative fraction. The chain couples TRBV6-1 to TRBJ2-2, and TRBD1 matches 9 of the central bases. The receptor's source is a man aged 18 to 35 in good health. The encoded CDR3 is CASSDRGGTGELFF. The DNA is TGTGCCAGCTCGGACAGGGGTGGCACCGGGGAGCTGTTTTTT.